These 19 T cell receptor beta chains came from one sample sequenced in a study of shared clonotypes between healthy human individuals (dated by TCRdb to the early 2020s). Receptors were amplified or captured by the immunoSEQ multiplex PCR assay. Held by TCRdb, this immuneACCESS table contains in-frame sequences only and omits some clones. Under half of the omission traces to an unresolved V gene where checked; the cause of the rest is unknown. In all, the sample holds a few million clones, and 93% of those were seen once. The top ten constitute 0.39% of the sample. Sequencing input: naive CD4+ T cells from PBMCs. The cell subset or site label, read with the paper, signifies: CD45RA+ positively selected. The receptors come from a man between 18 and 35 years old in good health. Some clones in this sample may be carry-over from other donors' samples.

The DNA for the CDR3 is TGTGCCAGCTCACAGATCGACTTTTCTCGGGAGCTGTTTTTT. Translating it yields CASSQIDFSRELFF. V and J are TRBV18 and TRBJ2-2; D gene unclear. This CDR3 has 14 residues. Germline V gives CDR1 KGHSH, CDR2 LQKENI. The V end was cut by 4 bases, the J end by 9 bases, with 15 bases between.

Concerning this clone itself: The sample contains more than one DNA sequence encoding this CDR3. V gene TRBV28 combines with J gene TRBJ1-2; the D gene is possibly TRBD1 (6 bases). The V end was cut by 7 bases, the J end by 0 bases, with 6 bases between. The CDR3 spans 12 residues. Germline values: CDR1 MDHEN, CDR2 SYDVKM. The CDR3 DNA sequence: TGTGCCAGCAAGGGGGCTAACTATGGCTACACCTTC. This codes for CASKGANYGYTF.

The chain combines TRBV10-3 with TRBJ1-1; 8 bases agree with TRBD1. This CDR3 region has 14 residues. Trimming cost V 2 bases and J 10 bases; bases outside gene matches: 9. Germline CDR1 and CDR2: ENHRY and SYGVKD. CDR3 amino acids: CAISEMGQAMGAFF. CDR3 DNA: TGTGCCATCAGTGAGATGGGACAGGCGATGGGAGCTTTCTTT.

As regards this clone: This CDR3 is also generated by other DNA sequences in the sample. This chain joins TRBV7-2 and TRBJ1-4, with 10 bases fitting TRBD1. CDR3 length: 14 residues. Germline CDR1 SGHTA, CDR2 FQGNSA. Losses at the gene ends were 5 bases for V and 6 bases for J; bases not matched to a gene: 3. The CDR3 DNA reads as TGTGCCAGCAGCCGGGACAGGGGCTATGAAAAACTGTTTTTT. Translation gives CASSRDRGYEKLFF.

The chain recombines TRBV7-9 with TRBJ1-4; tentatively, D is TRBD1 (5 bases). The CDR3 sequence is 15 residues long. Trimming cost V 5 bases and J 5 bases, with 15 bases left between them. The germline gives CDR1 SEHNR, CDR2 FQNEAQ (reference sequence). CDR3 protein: CASSPMGHLNEKLFF. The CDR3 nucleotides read TGTGCCAGCAGCCCCATGGGGCACCTGAATGAAAAACTGTTTTTT.

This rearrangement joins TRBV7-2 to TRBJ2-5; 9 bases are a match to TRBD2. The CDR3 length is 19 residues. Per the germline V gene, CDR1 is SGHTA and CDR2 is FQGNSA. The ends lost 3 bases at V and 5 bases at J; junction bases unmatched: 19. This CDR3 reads CASSLFGRGSREGRETQYF. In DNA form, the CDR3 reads TGTGCCAGCAGCTTGTTTGGCCGGGGGTCGCGGGAGGGTAGGGAGACCCAGTACTTC.

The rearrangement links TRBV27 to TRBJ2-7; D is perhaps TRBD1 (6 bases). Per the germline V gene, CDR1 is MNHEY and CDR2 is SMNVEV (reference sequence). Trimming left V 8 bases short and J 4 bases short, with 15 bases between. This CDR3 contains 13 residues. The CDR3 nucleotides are TGTGCCAGCGGGGAACAGGGTCAGTACGAGCAGTACTTC. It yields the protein CASGEQGQYEQYF.

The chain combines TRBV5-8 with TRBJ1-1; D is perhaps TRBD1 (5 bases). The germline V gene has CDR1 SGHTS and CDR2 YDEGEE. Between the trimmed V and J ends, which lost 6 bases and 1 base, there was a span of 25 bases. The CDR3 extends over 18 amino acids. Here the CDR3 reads CASTLGGGKLRGNTEAFF. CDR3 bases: TGTGCCAGCACCCTTGGTGGGGGTAAATTAAGAGGGAACACTGAAGCTTTCTTT.

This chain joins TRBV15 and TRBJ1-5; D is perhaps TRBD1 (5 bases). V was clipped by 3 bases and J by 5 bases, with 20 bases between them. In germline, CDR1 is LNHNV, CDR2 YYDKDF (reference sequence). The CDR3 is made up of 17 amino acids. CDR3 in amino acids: CATSRYPKFRGDQPQHF. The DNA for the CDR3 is TGTGCCACCAGCAGGTACCCAAAATTTAGAGGGGATCAGCCCCAGCATTTT.

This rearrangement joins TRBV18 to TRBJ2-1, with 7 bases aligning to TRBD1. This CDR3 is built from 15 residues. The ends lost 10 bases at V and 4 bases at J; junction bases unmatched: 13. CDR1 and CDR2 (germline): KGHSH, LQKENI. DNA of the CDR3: TGTGCCACGTCCCCACAGAGACAGGGATACAATGAGCAGTTCTTC. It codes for CATSPQRQGYNEQFF.

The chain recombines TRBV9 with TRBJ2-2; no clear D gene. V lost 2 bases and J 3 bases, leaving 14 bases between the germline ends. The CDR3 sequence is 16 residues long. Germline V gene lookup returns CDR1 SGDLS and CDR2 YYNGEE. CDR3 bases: TGTGCCAGCAGCGTGTCAGGCGTTCTTGACACCGGGGAGCTGTTTTTT. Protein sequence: CASSVSGVLDTGELFF.

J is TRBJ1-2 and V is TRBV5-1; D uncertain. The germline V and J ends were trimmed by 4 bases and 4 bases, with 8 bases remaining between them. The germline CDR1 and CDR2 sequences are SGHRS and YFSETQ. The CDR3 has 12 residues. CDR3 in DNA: TGCGCCAGCAGCCAAACTTCCTATGGCTACACCTTC. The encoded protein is CASSQTSYGYTF.

The CDR3 protein is CAPGRGYSNQPQHF. The CDR3 DNA sequence: TGCGCCCCAGGTCGGGGTTATAGCAATCAGCCCCAGCATTTT. V and J are TRBV5-1 and TRBJ1-5, with unresolved D. CDR3 length equals 14 residues. V was clipped by 10 bases and J by 0 bases, with 14 bases between them. From germline, CDR1 is SGHRS and CDR2 YFSETQ. Drawing the rest from reference TRBV5-1 and TRBJ1-5, the complete variable domain is KAGVTQTPRYLIKTRGQQVTLSCSPISGHRSVSWYQQTPGQGLQFLFEYFSETQRNKGNFPGRFSGRQFSNSRSEMNVSTLELGDSALYLCAPGRGYSNQPQHFGDGTRLSIL.

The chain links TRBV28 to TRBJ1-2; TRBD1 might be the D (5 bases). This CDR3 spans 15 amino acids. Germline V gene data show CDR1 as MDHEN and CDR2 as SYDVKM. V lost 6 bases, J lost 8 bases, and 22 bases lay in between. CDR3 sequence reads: CASRGGFAVGLGYTF. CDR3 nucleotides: TGTGCCAGCAGGGGGGGGTTCGCGGTGGGTTTGGGCTACACCTTC.

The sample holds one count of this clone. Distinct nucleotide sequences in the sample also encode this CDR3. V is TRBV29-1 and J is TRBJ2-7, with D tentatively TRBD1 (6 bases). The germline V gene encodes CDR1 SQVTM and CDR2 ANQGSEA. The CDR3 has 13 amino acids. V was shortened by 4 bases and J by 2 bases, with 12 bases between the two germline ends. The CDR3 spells CSVAPGAPYEQYF. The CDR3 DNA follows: TGCAGCGTTGCTCCAGGGGCCCCCTACGAGCAGTACTTC.

CDR3: CATSRDRVWTEAFF. The CDR3 coding sequence is TGTGCCACCAGCAGAGATCGAGTGTGGACTGAAGCTTTCTTT. The chain has TRBV15 and TRBJ1-1; the D is unclear. Trimming stripped 0 bases from V and 5 bases from J, with 10 bases between. CDR1 and CDR2 (germline): LNHNV, YYDKDF (reference sequence). The CDR3 is 14 residues long.

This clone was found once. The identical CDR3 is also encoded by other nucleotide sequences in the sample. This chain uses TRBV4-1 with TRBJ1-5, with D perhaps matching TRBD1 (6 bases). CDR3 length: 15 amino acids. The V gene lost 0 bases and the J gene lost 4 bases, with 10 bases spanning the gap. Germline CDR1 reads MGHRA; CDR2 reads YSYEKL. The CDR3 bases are TGCGCCAGCAGCCAAGATTATACAGGGAATCAGCCCCAGCATTTT. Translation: CASSQDYTGNQPQHF.

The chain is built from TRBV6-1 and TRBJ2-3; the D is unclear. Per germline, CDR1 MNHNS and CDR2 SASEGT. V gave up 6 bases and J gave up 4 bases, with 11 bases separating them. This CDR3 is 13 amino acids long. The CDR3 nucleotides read TGTGCCAGCAGCTTCCCTGTTCCAGATACGCAGTATTTT. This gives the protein CASSFPVPDTQYF.

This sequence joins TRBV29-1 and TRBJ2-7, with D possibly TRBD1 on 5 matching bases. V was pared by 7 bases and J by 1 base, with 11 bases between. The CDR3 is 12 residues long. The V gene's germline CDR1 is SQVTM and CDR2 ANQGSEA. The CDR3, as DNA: TGCAGCGGTTCGGCAGGGTCCTACGAGCAGTACTTC. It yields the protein CSGSAGSYEQYF.